One T cell receptor beta chain is described in this entry. Its antigen is currently not known. No much larger clone exists at a distance of one base, and base qualities are not known. The data were taken from a study of glioma-infiltrating T cells after dendritic cell vaccination (dated by TCRdb to 2015 to 2016). Looking at the study overall: The cohort included 15 or so glioblastoma patients drawn from Phase I and II dendritic cell vaccination trials, of whom 9 were newly diagnosed and 6 had recurrent disease. Between 2003 and 2012, the patients were given dendritic cell vaccination pulsed with autologous tumor lysate. The vaccine consisted of monocyte-derived dendritic cells cultured roughly 7 days with IL-4 and GM-CSF, then pulsed overnight with autologous tumor lysate. Each patient got three intradermal injections of the dendritic cell vaccine, spaced at biweekly intervals, in the arm below the axilla. In glioblastoma patients vaccinated with dendritic cells, deep sequencing of TCR beta CDR3 regions served to measure the amount of tumor-infiltrating lymphocytes and to compare repertoires between tumor and blood. Survival after dendritic cell vaccination was correlated with TCR sequencing metrics, such as TIL content and the overlap between tumor and blood repertoires.

The immunoSEQ assay amplified TCRB CDR3 regions from roughly 2 micrograms of genomic DNA, or from all available DNA when less than that amount was available. The multiplex PCR relied on 60 forward primers for TCR V beta segments and 13 reverse primers for J beta segments. To estimate reads per starting template, synthetic control templates were spiked into each sample at limiting dilution. The Illumina HiSeq System generated sequencing reads of 87 bp. In the original analysis: PCR and sequencing errors were removed by a nearest neighbor algorithm that merged closely related sequences. TCR overlap was measured as the percentage of unique tumor TCR beta sequences also present in the same patient's peripheral blood. TCRdb retrieved this table from immuneACCESS and kept in-frame rearrangements only. Not all clones are present; in checked studies, unresolved V genes account for under half, and no reason is known for the remainder. V and J calls and clone size are those listed in that table; D and trimming were worked out from the DNA. The sample data list more than 95,000 clones, and roughly 79% of these were observed just once. Together, the top ten hold about an eighth of the sample.

V sheds 4 bases and J sheds 8 bases, leaving 18 bases between their ends. The germline V gene yields SGHDN for CDR1 and FVKESK for CDR2. The CDR3 starts with the cysteine, ends with the phenylalanine, and has 15 residues. CDR3 DNA only is kept here, 45 bases in frame from base 1. Results the study describes overall, beyond this receptor: The three-group TCR overlap response model was characterized as speculative, and prospective validation of the model was stated to be required. The cohort was small and heterogeneous, only a few patients had full blood and tumor sets, and even fewer had initial-recurrent tumor pairs. No direct relationship between TCR clonality and survival was found, suggesting a diverse polyclonal response may matter. Higher estimated pretreatment TIL content predicted longer time to progression and overall survival after dendritic cell vaccination.

Patients were selected on the basis of adequate residual fresh-frozen tumor tissue and more than two years of available survival data. None of the glioblastoma patients carried an isocitrate dehydrogenase mutation, although molecular status otherwise varied. PBMC were collected before vaccination, two weeks after the third vaccination, and at tumor progression if progression occurred. The Qiagen DNeasy Blood extraction Kit was used to extract genomic DNA. Specimen: blood, collected before dendritic cell vaccination. The chain is assembled from TRBV14 and TRBJ2-1; TRBD2 could be the D gene, as 6 bases match. The TCR was taken from a human donor with glioblastoma. The CDR3 protein sequence reads: CASSPFRRGEDEQFF. The nucleotides read TGTGCCAGCAGCCCGTTTCGCAGAGGGGAGGATGAGCAGTTCTTC.